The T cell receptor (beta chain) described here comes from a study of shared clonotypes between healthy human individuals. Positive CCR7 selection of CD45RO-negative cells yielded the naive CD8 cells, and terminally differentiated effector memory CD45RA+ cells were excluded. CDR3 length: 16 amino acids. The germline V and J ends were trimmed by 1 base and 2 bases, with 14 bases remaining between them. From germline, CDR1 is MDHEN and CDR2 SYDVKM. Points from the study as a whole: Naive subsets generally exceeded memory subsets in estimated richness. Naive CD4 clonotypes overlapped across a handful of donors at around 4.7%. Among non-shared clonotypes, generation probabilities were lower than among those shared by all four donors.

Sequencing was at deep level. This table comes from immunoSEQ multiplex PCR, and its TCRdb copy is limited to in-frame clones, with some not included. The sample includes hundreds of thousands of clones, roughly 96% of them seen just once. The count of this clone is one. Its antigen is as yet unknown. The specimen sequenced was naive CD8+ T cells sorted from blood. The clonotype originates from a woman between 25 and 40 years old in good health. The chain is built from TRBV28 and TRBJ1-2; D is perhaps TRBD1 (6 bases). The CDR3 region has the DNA TGTGCCAGCAGTTTATTAGCCCCCACAGGGAACTATGGCTACACCTTC. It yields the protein CASSLLAPTGNYGYTF.